The clone carrying this T cell receptor beta chain was observed a handful of times. The sample belongs to a study of patients and donors after allogeneic stem cell transplantation. MiXCR was run by TCRdb on the RT-PCR reads, yielding one entry per CDR3 protein. The sample lists approximately 150,000 distinct CDR3 sequences, approximately 30% occurring once. Germline CDR1 and CDR2: MNHEY and SVGEGT. V shed 2 bases, J shed 4 bases, and the junction held 7 bases outside the gene matches. The CDR3 totals 17 residues. This clonotype was obtained from a human donor who was either an allogeneic HSCT recipient or a stem cell or donor lymphocyte infusion donor (not recorded which). It is not recorded whose cells these are; they may come from a transplant donor. V is TRBV6-2 or TRBV6-3 and J is TRBJ2-1, with 11 positions matching TRBD2. The sample consisted of blood, either unsorted or a sorted T cell fraction (not recorded which). CDR3 in DNA: TGTGCCAGCAGTTACACCCTTCTAGCGGGAGGTTACAATGAGCAGTTCTTC. Translating gives CASSYTLLAGGYNEQFF.